This T cell receptor beta chain stems from a study of CD8 T cells in ankylosing spondylitis. A note on this clonotype: Its target is not known.

This CDR3 contains 15 residues. Germline V gives CDR1 ENHRY, CDR2 SYGVKD. Trimming removed 1 base from V and 1 base from J; junction bases left unmatched: 1. TCRdb called the 5' RACE reads again in MiXCR, with one record for every CDR3 protein. The repertoire holds 210,000 or so distinct CDR3 sequences, with roughly 8.2% as singletons. Whole-study findings and limits: A TCR beta motif of eight highly homologous variants appeared characteristic of ankylosing spondylitis blood. Those disease-linked clones were CD8+; they were also relatively rare in peripheral blood. In the blood and synovial fluid of reactive arthritis, some motif variants had been previously reported.

Sequenced: blood, either unsorted or a sorted T cell fraction (not recorded which). The V call is TRBV10-3, the J call TRBJ2-4; 7 bases are shared with TRBD2. The TCR was taken from a female donor with ankylosing spondylitis or in good health (not recorded which). The CDR3 reads CAISEWEGAKNIQYF. CDR3 DNA sequence: TGTGCCATCAGTGAGTGGGAGGGGGCCAAAAACATTCAGTACTTC.